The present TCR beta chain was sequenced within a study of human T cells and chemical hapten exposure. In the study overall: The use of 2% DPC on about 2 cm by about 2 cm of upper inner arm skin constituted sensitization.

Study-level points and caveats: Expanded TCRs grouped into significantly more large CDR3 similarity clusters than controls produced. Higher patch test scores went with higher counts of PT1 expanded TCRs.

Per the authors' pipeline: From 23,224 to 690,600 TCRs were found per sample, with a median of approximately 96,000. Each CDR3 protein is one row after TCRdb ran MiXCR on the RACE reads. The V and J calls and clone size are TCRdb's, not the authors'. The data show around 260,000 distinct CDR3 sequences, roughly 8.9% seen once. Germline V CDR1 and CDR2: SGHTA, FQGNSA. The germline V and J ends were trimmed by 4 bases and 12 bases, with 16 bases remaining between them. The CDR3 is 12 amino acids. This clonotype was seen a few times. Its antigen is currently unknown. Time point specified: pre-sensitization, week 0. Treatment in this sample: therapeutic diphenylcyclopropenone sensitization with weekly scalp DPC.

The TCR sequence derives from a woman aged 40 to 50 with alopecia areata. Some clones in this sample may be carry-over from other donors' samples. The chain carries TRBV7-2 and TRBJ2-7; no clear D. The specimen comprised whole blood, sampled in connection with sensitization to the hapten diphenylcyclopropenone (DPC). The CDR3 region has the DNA TGTGCCAGCAGCTCGCCGTCGGATATTCGGTACTTC. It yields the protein CASSSPSDIRYF.